The 23 T cell receptor beta chains reported below all come from one sample, sequenced in a study of a mutant IDH1 vaccine in newly diagnosed glioma. The table came from immunoSEQ multiplex PCR; TCRdb's copy has only in-frame clones and leaves some out. The data contain about 66,000 clones, approximately 86% of them singletons. Time point here: baseline, week 1 (first vaccination visit). Treatment: pre-vaccination baseline after standard-of-care therapy. Material: PBMCs, obtained from a glioma patient treated with radiotherapy, temozolomide or both. Receptors were obtained from a man under 40 with glioma.

The chain employs TRBV18 and TRBJ1-5; D unclear. Germline CDR1 and CDR2: KGHSH and LQKENI. The CDR3 consists of 14 residues. Trimming removed 2 bases from V and 5 bases from J, with 10 bases in between. DNA of the CDR3: TGTGCCAGCTCACCATCCAGGCGGGATCAGCCCCAGCATTTT. This encodes CASSPSRRDQPQHF.

The chain is built from TRBV5-6 and TRBJ2-2; D not certain. There are 18 residues in the CDR3. Germline V gene lookup returns CDR1 SGHDT and CDR2 YYEEEE. The germline V and J ends were trimmed by 1 base and 1 base, with 17 bases remaining between them. For the CDR3, the DNA is TGTGCCAGCAGCTTGACATATATTAAACTTGGGAACACCGGGGAGCTGTTTTTT. Its protein is CASSLTYIKLGNTGELFF.

The genes are TRBV5-4 and TRBJ1-1, with D tentatively TRBD1 (6 bases). CDR3 length: 14 amino acids. Germline CDR1 reads SGHNT; CDR2 reads YYREEE (reference sequence). The V and J ends lost 0 bases and 7 bases respectively, with 13 bases between them. The CDR3 bases are TGTGCCAGCAGCTTGGGGGGGCCCGGTATTGAAGCTTTCTTT. Translation: CASSLGGPGIEAFF. The full variable domain, its missing parts supplied by reference TRBV5-4 and TRBJ1-1, is ETGVTQSPTHLIKTRGQQVTLRCSSQSGHNTVSWYQQALGQGPQFIFQYYREEENGRGNFPPRFSGLQFPNYSSELNVNALELDDSALYLCASSLGGPGIEAFFGQGTRLTVV.

The chain couples TRBV5-1 to TRBJ2-1, with TRBD1 identical over 7 bases. The CDR3 runs to 15 residues. Trimming removed 0 bases from V and 2 bases from J; junction bases left unmatched: 2. Per the germline V gene, CDR1 is SGHRS and CDR2 is YFSETQ. The CDR3: CASSLGQGPYNEQFF. The DNA of the CDR3 is TGCGCCAGCAGCTTGGGACAGGGCCCCTACAATGAGCAGTTCTTC.

This chain joins TRBV6-5 and TRBJ2-5, with TRBD1 identical over 8 bases. The tail of the sequence fits TRBJ2-7 better, so the J call may be wrong. Germline assignment: CDR1 MNHEY and CDR2 SVGAGI. The CDR3 has 15 amino acids. DNA for the CDR3: TGTGCCAGCAGTTACTTGACAGGGGATTACTACGAGCAGTACTTC. Translating it yields CASSYLTGDYYEQYF.

J is TRBJ2-5 and V is TRBV9; no clear D gene. V was pared by 4 bases and J by 2 bases, with 12 bases between. The germline gives CDR1 SGDLS, CDR2 YYNGEE. The CDR3 runs 14 residues. The CDR3 region has the DNA TGTGCCAGCAGCCCCCTCCCCTCTCAAGAGACCCAGTACTTC. Residues: CASSPLPSQETQYF. The full variable domain, rest sourced from reference TRBV9 and TRBJ2-5, is DSGVTQTPKHLITATGQRVTLRCSPRSGDLSVYWYQQSLDQGLQFLIQYYNGEERAKGNILERFSAQQFPDLHSELNLSSLELGDSALYFCASSPLPSQETQYFGPGTRLLVL.

This chain connects TRBV14 to TRBJ1-3, with D uncertain. The germline V gene has CDR1 SGHDN and CDR2 FVKESK. The CDR3 totals 16 residues. Trimming shortened V by 3 bases and J by 0 bases, and 12 bases separated the two germline ends. CDR3 nucleotide sequence: TGTGCCAGCAGCCATTACACGAGCTACTCTGGAAACACCATATATTTT. Translating gives CASSHYTSYSGNTIYF.

This chain joins TRBV11-3 and TRBJ2-5, with TRBD1 matching 8 bases. With the DNA end fitting TRBJ2-7 better, the J assignment may be wrong. The CDR3 is 16 amino acids. The germline V gene encodes CDR1 SGHNT and CDR2 YENEEA. The CDR3 loop reads CASSSGPRTGLGEQYF. As DNA, the CDR3 is TGTGCCAGCAGCTCAGGCCCCAGGACAGGGTTGGGCGAGCAGTACTTC.

Turning to this clone: The same CDR3 can be traced to other DNA sequences in this sample. The rearrangement links TRBV6-5 to TRBJ1-2; perhaps TRBD1 as D (5 bases). Trimming removed 4 bases from V and 4 bases from J, with 10 bases in between. Germline V CDR1 and CDR2: MNHEY, SVGAGI. The CDR3 loop spans 13 amino acids. The CDR3 loop reads CASSWTGVYGYTF. CDR3 in DNA: TGTGCCAGCAGTTGGACGGGGGTCTATGGCTACACCTTC.

The gene calls are TRBV7-9 and TRBJ2-5; D possibly corresponds to TRBD1 (5 bases). The closer fit of TRBJ2-7 to the DNA end suggests the J call may be wrong. Germline CDR1 SEHNR, CDR2 FQNEAQ (reference sequence). This CDR3 is built from 12 residues. In DNA form, the CDR3 reads TGTGCCAGCAGCTTGACAGCCTACGAGCAGTACTTC. Its protein is CASSLTAYEQYF.

This chain joins TRBV7-9 and TRBJ1-5; no clear D gene. Between the trimmed V and J ends, which lost 1 base and 5 bases, there was a span of 9 bases. Germline V gene lookup returns CDR1 SEHNR and CDR2 FQNEAQ (reference sequence). The CDR3 spans 14 residues. CDR3 in amino acids: CASSLVGGDQPQHF. The CDR3 DNA reads as TGTGCCAGCAGCTTAGTGGGTGGGGATCAGCCCCAGCATTTT.

The chain links TRBV30 to TRBJ2-1; the match to TRBD2 covers 12 bases. The germline gives CDR1 GTSNPN, CDR2 SVGIG (reference sequence). V shed 4 bases, J shed 8 bases, and the junction held 6 bases outside the gene matches. This CDR3 region has 14 residues. CDR3 sequence (DNA): TGTGCCTGGAACCTAGCGGGGGGGGTTGATGAGCAGTTCTTC. Translation: CAWNLAGGVDEQFF.

Only one count was recorded for this clone. The chain combines TRBV21-1 with TRBJ1-5. TRBV21-1 is recorded as a pseudogene. The CDR3 runs 14 residues. The CDR3: CASNRQGGHQPQHF. The DNA of the CDR3 is TGTGCCAGCAATCGACAGGGAGGGCATCAGCCCCAGCATTTT.

The chain has TRBV18 and TRBJ1-2; possibly TRBD1 for D (5 bases). The CDR3 sequence is 16 residues long. The V gene's germline CDR1 is KGHSH and CDR2 LQKENI. Trimming pared 0 bases from V and 5 bases from J, leaving 16 bases between. CDR3 sequence reads: CASSPPGGLTTYGYTF. The DNA for the CDR3 is TGTGCCAGCTCACCACCGGGGGGACTGACCACTTATGGCTACACCTTC. The full variable domain, with the rest looked up from reference TRBV18 and TRBJ1-2, is NAGVMQNPRHLVRRRGQEARLRCSPMKGHSHVYWYRQLPEEGLKFMVYLQKENIIDESGMPKERFSAEFPKEGPSILRIQQVVRGDSAAYFCASSPPGGLTTYGYTFGSGTRLTVV.

This chain connects TRBV7-7 to TRBJ2-1; maybe TRBD1 (6 bases). Germline V lookup: CDR1 SSHAT, CDR2 FNYEAQ (reference sequence). With 5 bases removed from V and 9 bases from J, the gap between germline ends came to 17 bases. This CDR3 spans 14 amino acids. CDR3 nucleotide sequence: TGTGCCAGCAGCCTTTCTGGACAGACCGGTGAGCAGTTCTTC. Its protein product is CASSLSGQTGEQFF.

The V call is TRBV9, the J call TRBJ2-3; the match to TRBD2 covers 8 bases. The CDR3 extends over 14 amino acids. V was clipped by 0 bases and J by 5 bases; unmatched bases: 2. The V gene's germline CDR1 is SGDLS and CDR2 YYNGEE. DNA for the CDR3: TGTGCCAGCAGCGTAGCCCTAGCGGGAGATACGCAGTATTTT. Translation: CASSVALAGDTQYF. Full variable domain (missing parts from reference TRBV9 and TRBJ2-3): DSGVTQTPKHLITATGQRVTLRCSPRSGDLSVYWYQQSLDQGLQFLIQYYNGEERAKGNILERFSAQQFPDLHSELNLSSLELGDSALYFCASSVALAGDTQYFGPGTRLTVL.

This chain uses TRBV5-5 with TRBJ1-5; D not certain. This CDR3 comprises 18 residues. Trimming left V 4 bases short and J 4 bases short, with 24 bases between. From germline, CDR1 is SGHKS and CDR2 YYEKEE (reference sequence). The DNA of the CDR3 is TGTGCCAGCAGCCCCTTTGGGGAGGGCGGGCACGCTAATCAGCCCCAGCATTTT. It codes for CASSPFGEGGHANQPQHF.

In its sample, this clone was seen a few times. The CDR3 reads CASSSGALLQPQHF. Here the CDR3 DNA reads TGTGCCAGCAGCTCTGGGGCGCTCTTGCAGCCCCAGCATTTT. The rearrangement joins TRBV5-6 to TRBJ1-5, with D maybe TRBD1 (5 bases). Deletions cut 3 bases from V and 7 bases from J, with 14 bases between. Looked up from germline, CDR1 is SGHDT and CDR2 is YYEEEE. CDR3 length equals 14 residues. Variable domain in full (rest from reference TRBV5-6 and TRBJ1-5): DAGVTQSPTHLIKTRGQQVTLRCSPKSGHDTVSWYQQALGQGPQFIFQYYEEEERQRGNFPDRFSGHQFPNYSSELNVNALLLGDSALYLCASSSGALLQPQHFGDGTRLSIL.

The chain couples TRBV29-1 to TRBJ2-2, with TRBD1 matching 7 bases. V was clipped by 0 bases and J by 3 bases; unmatched bases: 10. Germline V gene lookup returns CDR1 SQVTM and CDR2 ANQGSEA. The CDR3 is made up of 17 amino acids. The CDR3 DNA sequence: TGCAGCGTTGAAGACCCCCGACAGGGTGGCTACACCGGGGAGCTGTTTTTT. Amino acid sequence: CSVEDPRQGGYTGELFF.

This clone was seen only a few times. V is TRBV10-3 and J is TRBJ1-6; a weak D match, TRBD1 (6 bases). This CDR3 region has 18 residues. V was clipped by 3 bases and J by 7 bases, with 22 bases between them. Germline V gene sequence: CDR1 ENHRY, CDR2 SYGVKD. CDR3 DNA sequence: TGTGCCATCAGTGATTTATTCGGGGGGCGCTTTGAGAATTCACCCCTCCACTTT. This codes for CAISDLFGGRFENSPLHF.

The V call is TRBV19, the J call TRBJ1-2; the D is unclear. Germline CDR1 and CDR2: LNHDA and SQIVND (reference sequence). The CDR3 spans 15 residues. V was cut by 1 base and J by 2 bases, with 11 bases left in between. CDR3 sequence (DNA): TGTGCCAGTAGTATAGGATTCTTGGGCAACTATGGCTACACCTTC. Its protein is CASSIGFLGNYGYTF.

DNA of the CDR3: TGCGCCAGCAGCTTGGATTCCAGATACAATGAAAAACTGTTTTTT. Translation gives CASSLDSRYNEKLFF. The V gene is TRBV5-1, the J gene TRBJ1-4; D uncertain. There are 15 residues in the CDR3. The V end lost 0 bases, the J end lost 5 bases, and 11 bases lay between the germline ends. Germline CDR1 is SGHRS and CDR2 is YFSETQ.

The J gene is TRBJ2-7, the V gene TRBV6-5; a possible D gene is TRBD2 (6 bases). V lost 2 bases, J lost 3 bases, and 14 bases lay in between. Germline lookup yields CDR1 MNHEY and CDR2 SVGAGI. The CDR3 is 15 amino acids. CDR3 sequence: CASSYAFRGGYEQYF. The CDR3 coding sequence is TGTGCCAGCAGTTACGCATTCCGGGGAGGCTACGAGCAGTACTTC.